This T cell receptor (beta chain) was sequenced during a study of blood T cell repertoires in COVID-19. J gave up 4 bases and V 4 bases, and 6 bases lay outside the gene matches. Germline-derived CDR1 and CDR2 are LGHDT and YNNKEL (reference sequence). CDR3 size: 14 residues. Repertoires were generated with immunoSEQ multiplex PCR, while TCRdb's copy carries only in-frame clones and drops some. The sample comprises 110,000 or so clones, around 77% of which are singletons, and 6.5% to 9% rests with the top ten. The V call is TRBV3-1 (or the pseudogene TRBV3-2), the J call TRBJ2-7, with 8 bases lining up with TRBD2. The sequencing sample was made of peripheral blood. The sequence was obtained from a human donor in a cohort sampled during active COVID-19. The CDR3 nucleotides are TGTGCCAGCAGCCTACTAGCGGCACCTTACGAGCAGTACTTC. Its translation: CASSLLAAPYEQYF.